A single sample is the source of the 26 T cell receptor beta chains below, sequenced in a study of blood T cell repertoires in COVID-19. The repertoire was sequenced with immunoSEQ multiplex PCR; TCRdb's copy has only in-frame clones and lacks some. The sample has some 150,000 clones, 82% seen once. Material for sequencing was peripheral blood. Receptor source: a woman in her seventies with acute or convalescent COVID-19.

J is TRBJ1-6 and V is TRBV27, with unresolved D. The CDR3 has 14 amino acids. The V end lost 4 bases, the J end lost 7 bases, and 11 bases lay between the germline ends. Germline loops: CDR1 MNHEY, CDR2 SMNVEV (reference sequence). CDR3 residues: CASSSGELNSPLHF. The CDR3 DNA sequence: TGTGCCAGCAGTTCTGGTGAACTGAATTCACCCCTCCACTTT.

This chain joins TRBV19 and TRBJ1-5; TRBD1 matches at 10 bases. This CDR3 is 17 amino acids long. CDR1 is LNHDA, CDR2 SQIVND, per germline (reference sequence). V lost 3 bases, J lost 6 bases, and 11 bases stayed unmatched. CDR3 DNA: TGTGCCAGTAGTATCTTTTCGGGACAGGGGCCCGGTCAGCCCCAGCATTTT. Translating gives CASSIFSGQGPGQPQHF.

This clone was seen a few times. The rearrangement joins TRBV24-1 to TRBJ2-7; perhaps TRBD2 as D (5 bases). V lost 5 bases and J lost 6, with 16 bases in between. The germline V gene has CDR1 KGHDR and CDR2 SFDVKD. The CDR3 covers 14 residues. The CDR3 bases are TGTGCCACCAGTGCGTCTCCGGGGTCGCCCGAGCAGTACTTC. Translation gives CATSASPGSPEQYF.

The V gene is TRBV7-2, the J gene TRBJ2-5, with TRBD2 as a possible D gene (5 bases). The CDR3 is 14 amino acids. In germline, CDR1 is SGHTA, CDR2 FQGNSA. V lost 2 bases and J 2 bases, leaving 9 bases between the germline ends. This CDR3 is CASSLQPGQETQYF. Written as DNA, the CDR3 is TGTGCCAGCAGCTTACAACCGGGACAAGAGACCCAGTACTTC.

The chain employs TRBV28 and TRBJ1-6, with D possibly being TRBD1 (5 bases). This CDR3 is 14 amino acids long. With 6 bases removed from V and 7 bases from J, the gap between germline ends came to 13 bases. CDR1 MDHEN and CDR2 SYDVKM come from the germline V gene. CDR3 protein: CASREGGDNSPLHF. CDR3 nucleotides: TGTGCCAGCAGGGAAGGAGGGGACAATTCACCCCTCCACTTT.

The rearrangement uses TRBV28 and TRBJ1-3; 10 nucleotides agree with TRBD1. Trimming cost V 6 bases and J 4 bases; bases outside gene matches: 3. The CDR3 totals 14 residues. In germline, CDR1 is MDHEN, CDR2 SYDVKM. In DNA, the CDR3 is TGTGCCAGCAGGTCGACAGGGGGCGGAAACACCATATATTTT. It yields the protein CASRSTGGGNTIYF.

The rearrangement uses TRBV27 and TRBJ1-2; maybe TRBD1 (5 bases). Germline assignment: CDR1 MNHEY and CDR2 SMNVEV (reference sequence). Trimming pared 6 bases from V and 8 bases from J, leaving 16 bases between. This CDR3 has 13 amino acids. The CDR3 region has the DNA TGTGCCAGCAGACCCACGGGGGTGGAGGGCTACACCTTC. This translates into CASRPTGVEGYTF.

Here the CDR3 DNA reads TGTGCCAGCAGTCAGGGGGGCAATGAAAAACTGTTTTTT. Translation: CASSQGGNEKLFF. The V call is TRBV28, the J call TRBJ1-4, with TRBD1 matching over 7 bases. With 5 bases clipped from V and 5 bases from J, the junction kept 2 bases outside the gene matches. CDR1 and CDR2 (germline): MDHEN, SYDVKM. CDR3 length: 13 residues.

V is TRBV10-1 and J is TRBJ2-5; D possibly corresponds to TRBD1 (5 bases). CDR1 is WNHNN, CDR2 SYGVQD, per germline (reference sequence). The CDR3 runs to 13 residues. Deletions cut 2 bases from V and 5 bases from J, with 9 bases between. Written as DNA, the CDR3 is TGCGCCAGCAGTGAGAGGGGTTCGGAGACCCAGTACTTC. It translates to CASSERGSETQYF.

On this clone itself: Other nucleotide sequences in the sample specify the same CDR3. This chain uses TRBV9 with TRBJ2-3; the match to TRBD2 covers 11 bases. The CDR3 consists of 18 residues. The trim removed 0 bases at V and 2 bases at J, leaving 8 bases unmatched. From germline, CDR1 is SGDLS and CDR2 YYNGEE. CDR3 residues: CASSVAGLAGGSTDTQYF. In DNA, the CDR3 is TGTGCCAGCAGCGTAGCTGGGCTAGCGGGGGGTTCCACAGATACGCAGTATTTT.

This sequence joins TRBV14 and TRBJ2-1, with D possibly being TRBD2 (6 bases). Germline CDR1 reads SGHDN; CDR2 reads FVKESK. The CDR3 covers 15 residues. V lost 4 bases and J 10 bases, leaving 20 bases between the germline ends. The CDR3 DNA reads TGTGCCAGCAGCCCCCACCGGGACTCCCGCCGGGAGCAGTTCTTC. Its translation: CASSPHRDSRREQFF.

The chain employs TRBV6-2 or TRBV6-3 and TRBJ1-1, with TRBD1 identical over 10 bases. From germline, CDR1 is MNHEY and CDR2 SVGEGT. J gave up 11 bases and V 4 bases, and 7 bases lay outside the gene matches. This CDR3 has 13 residues. Here the CDR3 reads CASSFPGTGVAFF. CDR3 DNA: TGTGCCAGCAGTTTCCCTGGGACAGGGGTCGCTTTCTTT.

This clone has just a few counts. The chain recombines TRBV9 with TRBJ1-1, with no clear D. CDR3 length: 15 amino acids. From germline, CDR1 is SGDLS and CDR2 YYNGEE. The germline V and J ends were trimmed by 0 bases and 5 bases, with 14 bases remaining between them. The CDR3 nucleotides read TGTGCCAGCAGCGTAGATACGGGAGGGTATACTGAAGCTTTCTTT. Protein: CASSVDTGGYTEAFF.

V usage is TRBV15 and J usage is TRBJ2-7; 10 positions agree with TRBD2. The V and J ends lost 5 bases and 3 bases, in that order; junction bases with no gene match: 10. Per germline, CDR1 LNHNV and CDR2 YYDKDF (reference sequence). The CDR3 covers 16 residues. CDR3 amino acids: CATSPRGLAGDYEQYF. CDR3 in DNA: TGTGCCACCAGCCCCAGAGGGCTAGCGGGGGACTACGAGCAGTACTTC.

This clone was observed a few times. The chain employs TRBV19 and TRBJ2-2, with unresolved D. The CDR3 sequence is 15 residues long. Germline values: CDR1 LNHDA, CDR2 SQIVND (reference sequence). Trimming took 3 bases from V and 3 from J, leaving 11 bases between them. Here the CDR3 DNA reads TGTGCCAGTAGTATGGTTGCCACACACACCGGGGAGCTGTTTTTT. It is translated as CASSMVATHTGELFF. Looking up the rest from reference TRBV19 and TRBJ2-2 gives the full variable domain: DGGITQSPKYLFRKEGQNVTLSCEQNLNHDAMYWYRQDPGQGLRLIYYSQIVNDFQKGDIAEGYSVSREKKESFPLTVTSAQKNPTAFYLCASSMVATHTGELFFGEGSRLTVL.

The rearrangement joins TRBV7-2 to TRBJ1-3, with D maybe TRBD1 (5 bases). The length of the CDR3 is 17 residues. The germline V gene has CDR1 SGHTA and CDR2 FQGNSA. Trimming pared 0 bases from V and 0 bases from J, leaving 12 bases between. The CDR3: CASSLAMGLRSGNTIYF. In DNA, the CDR3 is TGTGCCAGCAGCTTAGCTATGGGACTTCGCTCTGGAAACACCATATATTTT.

This chain uses TRBV28 with TRBJ1-2; tentatively, D is TRBD1 (5 bases). The CDR3 covers 14 residues. With 7 bases removed from V and 1 base from J, the gap between germline ends came to 13 bases. Germline loops: CDR1 MDHEN, CDR2 SYDVKM. The chain's CDR3 is CASTTDSLNYGYTF. CDR3 bases: TGTGCCAGCACCACCGACAGCCTTAACTATGGCTACACCTTC.

The chain links TRBV4-3 to TRBJ1-2, with 10 bases lining up with TRBD1. V gave up 0 bases and J gave up 8 bases; unmatched junction bases: 6. From germline, CDR1 is LGHNA and CDR2 YSLEER. The CDR3 runs 15 residues. The CDR3 here is CASSQDAGTGVGYTF. In nucleotides, the CDR3 is TGCGCCAGCAGCCAAGATGCCGGGACAGGGGTCGGCTACACCTTC.

This clone was counted only a few times. The chain links TRBV5-6 to TRBJ1-2, with a weak D call TRBD1 (5 bases). The V end was cut by 0 bases, the J end by 4 bases, with 16 bases between. Germline V CDR1 and CDR2: SGHDT, YYEEEE. The CDR3 is 16 amino acids. The CDR3 sequence is CASSLGRLGQIYGYTF. Written as DNA, the CDR3 is TGTGCCAGCAGCTTGGGTAGGCTGGGGCAGATCTATGGCTACACCTTC.

This clone has just one count. The J gene is TRBJ2-1, the V gene TRBV28; 9 nucleotides line up with TRBD2. Trimming cost V 4 bases and J 7 bases; bases outside gene matches: 11. Germline assignment: CDR1 MDHEN and CDR2 SYDVKM. The CDR3 sequence is 16 residues long. The CDR3 sequence is CASSYPPGLAENEQFF. Here the CDR3 DNA reads TGTGCCAGCAGTTACCCGCCGGGACTAGCTGAGAATGAGCAGTTCTTC.

This chain uses TRBV6-5 with TRBJ2-1; D possibly corresponds to TRBD2 (6 bases). Between the trimmed V and J ends, which lost 4 bases and 7 bases, there was a span of 14 bases. CDR1 is MNHEY and CDR2 is SVGAGI in the germline V gene. The CDR3 is 14 residues long. The chain's CDR3 is CASSSGTYLNEQFF. CDR3 in DNA: TGTGCCAGCAGTTCCGGGACTTACCTAAATGAGCAGTTCTTC.

The rearrangement uses TRBV19 and TRBJ1-1, with D possibly being TRBD1 (5 bases). Per the germline V gene, CDR1 is LNHDA and CDR2 is SQIVND (reference sequence). This CDR3 contains 14 residues. Between the trimmed V and J ends, which lost 1 base and 3 bases, there was a span of 9 bases. The CDR3 bases are TGTGCCAGTAGTATAGCACAGGCCCACACTGAAGCTTTCTTT. Translating it yields CASSIAQAHTEAFF. The variable domain in full, with the rest retrieved from reference TRBV19 and TRBJ1-1, is DGGITQSPKYLFRKEGQNVTLSCEQNLNHDAMYWYRQDPGQGLRLIYYSQIVNDFQKGDIAEGYSVSREKKESFPLTVTSAQKNPTAFYLCASSIAQAHTEAFFGQGTRLTVV.

This clone was recorded once. The chain carries TRBV27 and TRBJ2-7; D possibly corresponds to TRBD2 (6 bases). The CDR3 extends over 18 amino acids. Trimming shortened V by 3 bases and J by 3 bases, and 24 bases separated the two germline ends. Germline V gene lookup returns CDR1 MNHEY and CDR2 SMNVEV (reference sequence). The CDR3 DNA is TGTGCCAGCAGTTTGGACCAGAGAGCGGGCGCCCCAAACTACGAGCAGTACTTC. It encodes CASSLDQRAGAPNYEQYF.

Only a few counts were recorded for this clone. The chain carries TRBV12-3 or TRBV12-4 and TRBJ1-1, with D uncertain. This CDR3 comprises 12 residues. Trimming stripped 4 bases from V and 10 bases from J, with 13 bases between. The CDR3: CASSYSTGSAFF. As DNA, the CDR3 is TGTGCCAGCAGTTACAGCACCGGCTCAGCTTTCTTT.

J is TRBJ1-5 and V is TRBV18; 8 nucleotides agree with TRBD1. Germline V lookup: CDR1 KGHSH, CDR2 LQKENI. V lost 3 bases, J lost 8 bases, and 15 bases stayed unmatched. The CDR3 has 17 amino acids. The CDR3 sequence is CASSPQTGTGGIKPQHF. CDR3 DNA sequence: TGTGCCAGCTCACCCCAAACCGGGACAGGAGGCATCAAGCCCCAGCATTTT.

This clone was picked up one time. The J gene is TRBJ2-2, the V gene TRBV19; TRBD2 matches 8 bases. CDR1 is LNHDA, CDR2 SQIVND, per germline (reference sequence). V gave up 5 bases and J gave up 7 bases; unmatched junction bases: 15. CDR3 length equals 17 residues. DNA of the CDR3: TGTGCCAGTAGTCCTTTCCGGGGGGGCCAGAGCGTCGGGGAGCTGTTTTTT. Amino acids: CASSPFRGGQSVGELFF. Full variable domain (missing parts from reference TRBV19 and TRBJ2-2): DGGITQSPKYLFRKEGQNVTLSCEQNLNHDAMYWYRQDPGQGLRLIYYSQIVNDFQKGDIAEGYSVSREKKESFPLTVTSAQKNPTAFYLCASSPFRGGQSVGELFFGEGSRLTVL.